This T cell receptor beta chain comes out of a study of CD8 T cells in ankylosing spondylitis. General study findings and limits: Disease-linked clones, CD8+, were relatively rare in peripheral blood. The study identified a TCR beta motif of several highly homologous variants that appeared characteristic of ankylosing spondylitis blood. Matched synovial fluid from ankylosing spondylitis patients was reported to be enriched for disease-linked clones.

The V and J ends lost 0 bases and 4 bases, in that order; junction bases with no gene match: 13. This CDR3 region has 18 residues. CDR1 is DFQATT and CDR2 is SNEGSKA in the germline V gene (reference sequence). A quantitative 5'-RACE method, one with molecular barcodes, was used to make TCR beta libraries. TCRdb processed the 5' RACE reads anew with MiXCR; each CDR3 protein has one entry. The data hold under 450,000 distinct CDR3 sequences, with 17% observed a single time. This clonotype was detected only a few times. Antigen: not known. This TCR derives from a male donor with ankylosing spondylitis. The sequenced material came from blood, either unsorted or a sorted T cell fraction (not recorded which). This chain links TRBV20-1 with TRBJ2-5; 11 bases match TRBD2. The CDR3 region is CSARDMGASGRFGETQYF. The DNA for the CDR3 is TGCAGTGCTAGAGATATGGGGGCTAGCGGGAGGTTCGGAGAGACCCAGTACTTC.